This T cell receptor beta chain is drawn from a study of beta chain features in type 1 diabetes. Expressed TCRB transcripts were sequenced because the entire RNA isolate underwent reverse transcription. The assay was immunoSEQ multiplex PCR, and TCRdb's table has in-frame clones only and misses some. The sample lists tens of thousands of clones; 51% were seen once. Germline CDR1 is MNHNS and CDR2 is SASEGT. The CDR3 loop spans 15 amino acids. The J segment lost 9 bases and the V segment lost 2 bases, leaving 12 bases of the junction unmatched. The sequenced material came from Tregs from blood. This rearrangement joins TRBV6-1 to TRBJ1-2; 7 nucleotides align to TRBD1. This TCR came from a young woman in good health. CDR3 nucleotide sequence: TGTGCCAGCAGTGAAAGGGGGCGCGACGGGGGACGCTACACCTTC. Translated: CASSERGRDGGRYTF.